This T cell receptor beta chain was recovered during a study of cytomegalovirus exposure and HLA in healthy donors. Researchers ran the PCR with 60 Vbeta and 13 Jbeta primers. The method was immunoSEQ multiplex PCR; TCRdb's version includes in-frame clones alone and lacks a portion of them. The sample lists 75,000 or so clones; 50% to 80% were seen once. Germline CDR1 reads MNHNY; CDR2 reads SVGAGI (reference sequence). The CDR3 contains 16 residues. Trimming cost V 6 bases and J 3 bases; bases outside gene matches: 7. Sequencing used PBMCs. The receptor comes from a man in his forties in good health and CMV-seropositive. The chain couples TRBV6-6 to TRBJ2-4, with 11 nucleotides matching TRBD1. In nucleotides, the CDR3 is TGTGCCAGCAGGCCGCCGGGACAGGGGGGCAAAAACATTCAGTACTTC. Its protein product is CASRPPGQGGKNIQYF.